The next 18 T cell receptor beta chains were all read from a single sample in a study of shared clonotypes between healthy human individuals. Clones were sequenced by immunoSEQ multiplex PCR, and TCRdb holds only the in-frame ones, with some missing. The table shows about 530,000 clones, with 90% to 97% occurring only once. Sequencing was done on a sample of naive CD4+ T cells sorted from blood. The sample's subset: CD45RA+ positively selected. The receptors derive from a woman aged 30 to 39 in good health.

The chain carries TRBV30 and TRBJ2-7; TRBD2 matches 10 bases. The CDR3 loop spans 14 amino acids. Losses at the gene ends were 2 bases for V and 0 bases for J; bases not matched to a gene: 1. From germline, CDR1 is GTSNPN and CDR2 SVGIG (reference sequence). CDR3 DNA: TGTGCCTGGAGTCGACTAGCGGGCTCCTACGAGCAGTACTTC. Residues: CAWSRLAGSYEQYF. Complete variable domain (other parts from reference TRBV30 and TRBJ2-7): SQTIHQWPATLVQPVGSPLSLECTVEGTSNPNLYWYRQAAGRGLQLLFYSVGIGQISSEVPQNLSASRPQDRQFILSSKKLLLSDSGFYLCAWSRLAGSYEQYFGPGTRLTVT.

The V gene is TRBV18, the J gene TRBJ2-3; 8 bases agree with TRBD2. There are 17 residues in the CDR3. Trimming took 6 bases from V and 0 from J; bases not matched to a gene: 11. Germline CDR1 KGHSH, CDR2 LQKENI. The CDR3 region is CASSPSSGTLSTDTQYF. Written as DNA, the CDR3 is TGTGCCAGCTCGCCCAGTAGCGGGACCTTAAGCACAGATACGCAGTATTTT.

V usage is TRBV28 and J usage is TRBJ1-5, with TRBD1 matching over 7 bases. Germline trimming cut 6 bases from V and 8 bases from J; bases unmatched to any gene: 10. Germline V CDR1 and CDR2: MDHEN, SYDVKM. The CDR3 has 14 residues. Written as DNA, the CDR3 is TGTGCCAGCAGCCAAGGGACAGCACATGAGCCCCAGCATTTT. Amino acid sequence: CASSQGTAHEPQHF.

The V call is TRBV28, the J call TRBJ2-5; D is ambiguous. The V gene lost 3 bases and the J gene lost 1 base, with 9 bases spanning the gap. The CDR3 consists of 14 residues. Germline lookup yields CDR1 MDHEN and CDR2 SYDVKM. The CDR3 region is CASSLVTGQETQYF. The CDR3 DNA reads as TGTGCCAGCAGTTTGGTGACGGGCCAAGAGACCCAGTACTTC.

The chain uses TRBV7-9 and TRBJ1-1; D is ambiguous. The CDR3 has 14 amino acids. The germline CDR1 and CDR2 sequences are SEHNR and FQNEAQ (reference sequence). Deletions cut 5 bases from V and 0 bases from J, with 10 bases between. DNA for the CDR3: TGTGCCAGCAGCAACAAGGGTGTGAACACTGAAGCTTTCTTT. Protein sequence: CASSNKGVNTEAFF.

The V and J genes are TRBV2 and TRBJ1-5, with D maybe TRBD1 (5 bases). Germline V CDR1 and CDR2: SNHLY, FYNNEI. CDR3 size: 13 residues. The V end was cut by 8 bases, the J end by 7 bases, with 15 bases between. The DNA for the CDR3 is TGTGCCAGCTCCCCAGGGTCATGGCAGCCCCAGCATTTT. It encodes CASSPGSWQPQHF.

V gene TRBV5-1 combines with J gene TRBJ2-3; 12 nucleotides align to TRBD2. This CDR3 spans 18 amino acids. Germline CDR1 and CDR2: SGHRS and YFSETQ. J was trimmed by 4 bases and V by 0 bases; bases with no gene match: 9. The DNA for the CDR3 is TGCGCCAGCAGCTTGGCCAAGACTAGCGGGAGAAGTGCAGATACGCAGTATTTT. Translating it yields CASSLAKTSGRSADTQYF.

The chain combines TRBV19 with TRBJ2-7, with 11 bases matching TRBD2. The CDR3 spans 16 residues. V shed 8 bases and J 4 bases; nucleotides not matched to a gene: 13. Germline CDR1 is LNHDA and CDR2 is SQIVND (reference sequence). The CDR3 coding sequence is TGTGCCAGTTCGATTGTAGCGGGAGGGCCTGGGTACGAGCAGTACTTC. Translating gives CASSIVAGGPGYEQYF.

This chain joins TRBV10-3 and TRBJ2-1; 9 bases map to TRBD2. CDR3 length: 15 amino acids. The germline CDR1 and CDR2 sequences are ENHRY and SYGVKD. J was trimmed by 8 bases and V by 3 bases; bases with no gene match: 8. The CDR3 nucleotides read TGTGCCATCAGTGAAGTGGCGGGAGGGCCCTATGAGCAGTTCTTC. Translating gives CAISEVAGGPYEQFF.

CDR3 DNA sequence: TGTGCCAGCAGTTTATGGGCGGGAGCAGGGACCGGGGAGCTGTTTTTT. It is translated as CASSLWAGAGTGELFF. V and J are TRBV27 and TRBJ2-2; 7 bases map to TRBD2. Germline trimming cut 1 base from V and 5 bases from J; bases unmatched to any gene: 7. The CDR3 covers 16 residues. Germline V CDR1 and CDR2: MNHEY, SMNVEV (reference sequence).

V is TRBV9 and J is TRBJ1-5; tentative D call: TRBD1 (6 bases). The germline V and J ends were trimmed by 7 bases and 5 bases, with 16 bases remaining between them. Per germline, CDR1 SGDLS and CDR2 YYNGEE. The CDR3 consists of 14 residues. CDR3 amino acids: CASGGPREDQPQHF. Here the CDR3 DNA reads TGTGCCAGCGGGGGGCCGAGGGAAGATCAGCCCCAGCATTTT.

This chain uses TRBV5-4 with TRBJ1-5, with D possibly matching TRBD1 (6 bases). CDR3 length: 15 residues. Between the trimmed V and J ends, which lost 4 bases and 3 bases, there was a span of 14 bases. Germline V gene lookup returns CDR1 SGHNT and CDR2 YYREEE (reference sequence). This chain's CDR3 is CASSPRPGVNQPQHF. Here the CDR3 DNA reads TGTGCCAGCAGCCCGAGGCCAGGGGTCAATCAGCCCCAGCATTTT.

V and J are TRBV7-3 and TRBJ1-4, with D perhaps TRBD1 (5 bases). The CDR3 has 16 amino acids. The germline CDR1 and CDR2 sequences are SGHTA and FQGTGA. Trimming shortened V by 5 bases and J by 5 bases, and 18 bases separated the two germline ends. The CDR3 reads CASSVSRGELNEKLFF. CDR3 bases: TGTGCCAGCAGCGTCTCACGAGGGGAACTGAATGAAAAACTGTTTTTT.

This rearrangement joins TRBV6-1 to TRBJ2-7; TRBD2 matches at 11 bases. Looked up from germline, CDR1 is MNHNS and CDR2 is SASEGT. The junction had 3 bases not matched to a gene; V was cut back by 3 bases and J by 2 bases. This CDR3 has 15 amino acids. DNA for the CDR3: TGTGCCAGCAGTGAGATAGCGGGAGGGCCCTACGAGCAGTACTTC. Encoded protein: CASSEIAGGPYEQYF.

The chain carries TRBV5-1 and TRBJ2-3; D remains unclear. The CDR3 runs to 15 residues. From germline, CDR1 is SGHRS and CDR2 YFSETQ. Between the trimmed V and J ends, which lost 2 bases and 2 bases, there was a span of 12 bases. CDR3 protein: CASSFGTGPTDTQYF. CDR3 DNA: TGCGCCAGCAGCTTTGGCACGGGCCCCACAGATACGCAGTATTTT.

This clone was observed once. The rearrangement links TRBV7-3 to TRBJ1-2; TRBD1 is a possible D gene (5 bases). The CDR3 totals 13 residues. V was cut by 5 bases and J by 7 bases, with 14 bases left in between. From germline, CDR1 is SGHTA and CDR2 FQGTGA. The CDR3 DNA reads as TGTGCCAGCAGCCTTGGGGGAGGGTTTGGCTACACCTTC. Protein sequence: CASSLGGGFGYTF.

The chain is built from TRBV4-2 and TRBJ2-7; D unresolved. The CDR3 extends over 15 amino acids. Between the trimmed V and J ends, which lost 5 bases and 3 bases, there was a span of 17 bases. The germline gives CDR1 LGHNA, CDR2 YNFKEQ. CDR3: CASSLSTVPLYEQYF. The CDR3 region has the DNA TGTGCCAGCAGCTTATCAACAGTTCCCCTCTACGAGCAGTACTTC.

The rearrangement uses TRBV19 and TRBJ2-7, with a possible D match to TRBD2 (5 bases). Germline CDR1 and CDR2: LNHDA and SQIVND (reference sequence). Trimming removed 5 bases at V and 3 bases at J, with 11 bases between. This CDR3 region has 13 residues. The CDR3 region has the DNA TGTGCCAGTAGTGGTGGACTCCACTACGAGCAGTACTTC. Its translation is CASSGGLHYEQYF.